The clone carrying this T cell receptor beta chain was seen a handful of times. Its antigen is still unknown. Using immunoSEQ multiplex PCR, the repertoire was profiled, and TCRdb retains in-frame clones only, with some absent. Seen here are roughly 56,000 clones, about 91% observed once, and the top ten hold over 15%. The data stem from a study of OX40 agonist ivuxolimab in advanced cancers. Autoimmune disease history or systemic immunosuppression led to patients being barred. Blood draws occurred at baseline, cycle 4 day 1, and cycle 7 day 1. Study results and caveats: Among the least clonally expanded were partial responders at 0.1-3.0 mg/kg.

The material was CD4+ or CD8+ T cells sorted from blood, obtained in a trial of the OX40 agonist ivuxolimab. The sequence came from an adult with an advanced solid tumor such as melanoma, head and neck, liver or kidney cancer.

The CDR3 DNA sequence: TGTGCCAGTCAGATTGGCAATCAGCCCCAGCATTTT. Its protein is CASQIGNQPQHF. The chain uses TRBV19 and TRBJ1-5; D uncertain. Trimming pared 8 bases from V and 2 bases from J, leaving 7 bases between. In germline, CDR1 is LNHDA, CDR2 SQIVND (reference sequence). The CDR3 consists of 12 residues. Looking up the rest from reference TRBV19 and TRBJ1-5 gives the full variable domain: DGGITQSPKYLFRKEGQNVTLSCEQNLNHDAMYWYRQDPGQGLRLIYYSQIVNDFQKGDIAEGYSVSREKKESFPLTVTSAQKNPTAFYLCASQIGNQPQHFGDGTRLSIL.